Below are 25 T cell receptor beta chains sequenced from a single sample in a study of blood T cell repertoires in COVID-19. Profiling relied on immunoSEQ multiplex PCR, and the TCRdb table lists in-frame clones only, not all of them. This table holds about 84,000 clones, 86% found once. The sample taken for sequencing was peripheral blood. Source of these receptors: a man at least 80 years old with active or convalescent COVID-19.

The chain carries TRBV12-3 or TRBV12-4 and TRBJ1-1; weak D call: TRBD1 (5 bases). This CDR3 region has 13 residues. Trimming took off 4 bases at V and 5 bases at J, with 11 bases between the two ends. The CDR3 region has the DNA TGTGCCAGCAGTTGGGGCAGGGAAACTGAAGCTTTCTTT. Amino acids: CASSWGRETEAFF.

V is TRBV5-6 and J is TRBJ1-2; D is perhaps TRBD1 (5 bases). The CDR3 is made up of 12 amino acids. In germline, CDR1 is SGHDT, CDR2 YYEEEE. V was shortened by 0 bases and J by 9 bases, with 9 bases between the two germline ends. CDR3 in DNA: TGTGCCAGCAGCTTGGCCTCAGGGAGCTACACCTTC. This encodes CASSLASGSYTF.

The chain links TRBV11-1 to TRBJ2-7, with TRBD2 as a possible D gene (6 bases). Trimming removed 2 bases at V and 6 bases at J, with 17 bases between. There are 15 residues in the CDR3. CDR1 SGHAT and CDR2 FQDESV come from the germline V gene (reference sequence). The CDR3 DNA reads as TGTGCCAGCAGCTTATCGCCGAAGGGAGGTCGCGAGCAGTACTTC. Protein sequence: CASSLSPKGGREQYF.

The rearrangement links TRBV7-2 to TRBJ2-7; TRBD2 matches at 14 bases. V lost 6 bases, J lost 4 bases, and 2 bases stayed unmatched. The CDR3 loop spans 14 amino acids. Germline V CDR1 and CDR2: SGHTA, FQGNSA. The CDR3 nucleotides are TGTGCCAGCAGGGGGACTAGCGGGAGTTACGAGCAGTACTTC. Amino acid sequence: CASRGTSGSYEQYF.

The V and J genes are TRBV28 and TRBJ2-7; tentatively, D is TRBD2 (5 bases). V lost 5 bases and J 3 bases, leaving 11 bases between the germline ends. From germline, CDR1 is MDHEN and CDR2 SYDVKM. This CDR3 has 13 residues. Here the CDR3 reads CASSRAGDYEQYF. The CDR3 nucleotides are TGTGCCAGCAGTCGGGCCGGGGACTACGAGCAGTACTTC.

This clone showed up just once. This chain joins TRBV4-2 and TRBJ1-3; 7 bases align to TRBD1. Per germline, CDR1 LGHNA and CDR2 YNFKEQ. The CDR3 runs to 15 residues. The V segment lost 5 bases and the J segment 0 bases; nucleotides outside the gene matches: 4. CDR3 in DNA: TGTGCCAGCAGCACCGGGGACAGCTCTGGAAACACCATATATTTT. Amino acid sequence: CASSTGDSSGNTIYF.

J is TRBJ1-2 and V is TRBV7-2, with D perhaps TRBD1 (6 bases). CDR1 is SGHTA, CDR2 FQGNSA, per germline. V shed 1 base and J shed 7 bases, with 16 bases lying between them. This CDR3 is built from 15 residues. CDR3 sequence reads: CASSLGGTRLRGYTF. The CDR3 DNA follows: TGTGCCAGCAGCTTAGGGGGGACAAGGTTGCGTGGCTACACCTTC.

The rearrangement joins TRBV5-1 to TRBJ1-5; D might be TRBD1 (6 bases). Germline V gives CDR1 SGHRS, CDR2 YFSETQ. Deletions cut 0 bases from V and 4 bases from J, with 11 bases between. This CDR3 region has 15 residues. The CDR3 DNA reads as TGCGCCAGCAGCTTGGCACCGGGACAAAATCAGCCCCAGCATTTT. It is translated as CASSLAPGQNQPQHF.

The chain recombines TRBV7-8 with TRBJ2-2, with TRBD1 matching 7 bases. After removal of 5 bases from V and 7 bases from J, the junction contained 10 bases not matched to a gene. CDR3 length: 15 residues. Germline V lookup: CDR1 SGHVS, CDR2 FQNEAQ. The CDR3 spells CASSARQGRGGELFF. In DNA form, the CDR3 reads TGTGCCAGCAGCGCGAGACAGGGTCGGGGCGGGGAGCTGTTTTTT.

The chain recombines TRBV19 with TRBJ2-7, with D possibly TRBD2 on 6 matching bases. Trimming removed 5 bases from V and 7 bases from J, with 21 bases in between. The CDR3 is made up of 15 amino acids. Looked up from germline, CDR1 is LNHDA and CDR2 is SQIVND (reference sequence). The CDR3, as DNA: TGTGCCAGTAGTGGGGCGGGACGGAAAACCCCAGAGCAGTACTTC. Translating gives CASSGAGRKTPEQYF. The full variable domain, rest sourced from reference TRBV19 and TRBJ2-7, is DGGITQSPKYLFRKEGQNVTLSCEQNLNHDAMYWYRQDPGQGLRLIYYSQIVNDFQKGDIAEGYSVSREKKESFPLTVTSAQKNPTAFYLCASSGAGRKTPEQYFGPGTRLTVT.

The genes are TRBV5-4 and TRBJ2-3; D is possibly TRBD1 (7 bases). Germline values: CDR1 SGHNT, CDR2 YYREEE (reference sequence). Trimming removed 4 bases from V and 2 bases from J, with 11 bases in between. There are 14 residues in the CDR3. As DNA, the CDR3 is TGTGCCAGCAGCGCGGGACAGAACACAGATACGCAGTATTTT. Residues: CASSAGQNTDTQYF.

This chain links TRBV5-4 with TRBJ2-5, with D possibly being TRBD1 (6 bases). Germline-derived CDR1 and CDR2 are SGHNT and YYREEE (reference sequence). V lost 4 bases and J 3 bases, leaving 16 bases between the germline ends. CDR3 size: 15 residues. CDR3 coding DNA: TGTGCCAGCAGCGCCTTGGGGGCAGCGAAAGAGACCCAGTACTTC. Encoded protein: CASSALGAAKETQYF.

The chain combines TRBV7-9 with TRBJ2-1; 9 nucleotides line up with TRBD2. CDR1 and CDR2 (germline): SEHNR, FQNEAQ (reference sequence). The CDR3 contains 14 residues. V lost 1 base to trimming and J lost 7 bases; unmatched junction nucleotides: 2. The CDR3 DNA sequence: TGTGCCAGCAGCTTAGGGACTAGCGTGAATGAGCAGTTCTTC. This gives the protein CASSLGTSVNEQFF.

The chain employs TRBV11-2 and TRBJ2-7, with D hard to call. CDR3 length: 13 amino acids. V was trimmed by 1 base and J by 7 bases, leaving 11 bases between them. Germline V gene lookup returns CDR1 SGHAT and CDR2 FQNNGV. CDR3 sequence (DNA): TGTGCCAGCAGCTTAGGACAACGAGAGGAGCAGTACTTC. Its translation is CASSLGQREEQYF. The variable domain in full, completed from reference TRBV11-2 and TRBJ2-7, reads EAGVAQSPRYKIIEKRQSVAFWCNPISGHATLYWYQQILGQGPKLLIQFQNNGVVDDSQLPKDRFSAERLKGVDSTLKIQPAKLEDSAVYLCASSLGQREEQYFGPGTRLTVT.

The chain combines TRBV5-5 with TRBJ2-1; TRBD2 matches 9 bases. V was clipped by 2 bases and J by 0 bases; unmatched bases: 9. The CDR3 has 18 residues. From germline, CDR1 is SGHKS and CDR2 YYEKEE (reference sequence). DNA for the CDR3: TGTGCCAGCAGCTTACTGGCGGGAGGGCCGAGCTCCTACAATGAGCAGTTCTTC. It translates to CASSLLAGGPSSYNEQFF.

The chain couples TRBV5-4 to TRBJ1-6; D remains ambiguous. V was trimmed by 4 bases and J by 7 bases, leaving 15 bases between them. The CDR3 spans 15 residues. Germline CDR1 SGHNT, CDR2 YYREEE (reference sequence). CDR3 DNA sequence: TGTGCCAGCAGCCCGGGAGCCGGTTTAAATTCACCCCTCCACTTT. As protein: CASSPGAGLNSPLHF.

About this clone itself: Germline is not matched at one junction end, which may reflect a read error. The rearrangement links TRBV14 to TRBJ2-2, with TRBD2 identical over 8 bases. The CDR3 consists of 15 residues. CDR1 SGHDN and CDR2 FVKESK come from the germline V gene. Here the CDR3 reads CASSQREFATGELFF. In DNA, the CDR3 is TGTGCCAGTAGCCAGCGGGAGTTTGCCACCGGGGAGCTGTTTTTT.

The genes are TRBV7-6 and TRBJ1-5; tentative D call: TRBD1 (5 bases). With 3 bases removed from V and 6 bases from J, the gap between germline ends came to 9 bases. The CDR3 is made up of 13 amino acids. Germline V CDR1 and CDR2: SGHVS, FNYEAQ. The chain's CDR3 is CASSLGGGQPQHF. In DNA form, the CDR3 reads TGTGCCAGCAGCTTGGGGGGGGGTCAGCCCCAGCATTTT.

J is TRBJ1-3 and V is TRBV9; the D gene is possibly TRBD1 (6 bases). Germline V gene lookup returns CDR1 SGDLS and CDR2 YYNGEE. CDR3 size: 17 residues. V lost 0 bases and J 0 bases, leaving 13 bases between the germline ends. The CDR3 DNA reads TGTGCCAGCAGCGTAGCCGGGGGAGGGGGCTCTGGAAACACCATATATTTT. This translates into CASSVAGGGGSGNTIYF.

The chain employs TRBV5-1 and TRBJ1-2; D gene ambiguous. The germline CDR1 and CDR2 sequences are SGHRS and YFSETQ. CDR3 size: 12 residues. V was cut by 0 bases and J by 8 bases, with 8 bases left in between. The CDR3 loop is CASSLDGEGYTF. In DNA form, the CDR3 reads TGCGCCAGCAGCTTGGATGGGGAGGGCTACACCTTC.

The chain recombines TRBV15 with TRBJ2-7; 11 bases are shared with TRBD2. The CDR3 has 14 amino acids. The V and J ends lost 1 base and 4 bases, in that order; junction bases with no gene match: 0. Per germline, CDR1 LNHNV and CDR2 YYDKDF (reference sequence). This CDR3 is CATSRGLAGYEQYF. The CDR3 nucleotides are TGTGCCACCAGCAGAGGACTAGCGGGGTACGAGCAGTACTTC. The whole variable domain, remainder taken from reference TRBV15 and TRBJ2-7, is DAMVIQNPRYQVTQFGKPVTLSCSQTLNHNVMYWYQQKSSQAPKLLFHYYDKDFNNEADTPDNFQSRRPNTSFCFLDIRSPGLGDTAMYLCATSRGLAGYEQYFGPGTRLTVT.

The table lists this clone with a count of one. The chain uses TRBV15 and TRBJ2-1, with D perhaps matching TRBD1 (5 bases). In germline, CDR1 is LNHNV, CDR2 YYDKDF (reference sequence). V lost 3 bases, J lost 6 bases, and 15 bases lay in between. This CDR3 comprises 15 residues. This chain's CDR3 is CATSSDTYRSNEQFF. CDR3 in DNA: TGTGCCACCAGCAGCGATACATACAGGAGCAATGAGCAGTTCTTC.

Concerning this clone: The junction does not match germline at one end; this may be a read error. The V gene is TRBV28, the J gene TRBJ1-1; 7 nucleotides match TRBD1. This CDR3 is 13 amino acids long. Germline V gene lookup returns CDR1 MDHEN and CDR2 SYDVKM. CDR3 coding DNA: TGTGTCAGCAGTGATGCCCAGGGGGTTGAAGCTTTCTTT. As protein: CVSSDAQGVEAFF.

The genes are TRBV29-1 and TRBJ2-1; the match to TRBD2 covers 7 bases. In germline, CDR1 is SQVTM, CDR2 ANQGSEA. J gave up 3 bases and V 4 bases, and 3 bases lay outside the gene matches. The CDR3 contains 13 residues. CDR3 DNA sequence: TGCAGCGTTGGAGCGGGAAACTACAATGAGCAGTTCTTC. This encodes CSVGAGNYNEQFF.

The V call is TRBV18, the J call TRBJ1-1, with 8 bases that match TRBD1. Germline V gene sequence: CDR1 KGHSH, CDR2 LQKENI. There are 16 residues in the CDR3. The V segment lost 1 base and the J segment 6 bases; nucleotides outside the gene matches: 10. CDR3 residues: CASSPQETGGSSEAFF. The CDR3 DNA reads as TGTGCCAGCTCACCACAGGAAACAGGGGGTAGCTCTGAAGCTTTCTTT.